This T cell receptor beta chain was captured by sequencing in a study of T cells and Merkel cell carcinoma outcomes. Germline V CDR1 and CDR2: LGHNA, YNFKEQ. This CDR3 has 16 residues. Trimming stripped 4 bases from V and 0 bases from J, with 15 bases between. A few counts support this clone. Its matching antigen is unknown. Clones were sequenced by immunoSEQ multiplex PCR, and TCRdb holds only the in-frame ones, with some missing. The sample comprises around 2,100 clones, about nine tenths of which are singletons, and 1.8% rests with the top ten. Broader study findings: In Merkel cell carcinoma, repertoire and T-cell density reportedly predicted outcomes.

Sequencing used tumor tissue from Merkel cell carcinoma. The chain has TRBV4-2 and TRBJ1-2; D perhaps matches TRBD1 (5 bases). This receptor was identified in a human donor with Merkel cell carcinoma. CDR3 in DNA: TGTGCCAGCAGCCCCACCGTGATGGGGGCTAACTATGGCTACACCTTC. It specifies CASSPTVMGANYGYTF.